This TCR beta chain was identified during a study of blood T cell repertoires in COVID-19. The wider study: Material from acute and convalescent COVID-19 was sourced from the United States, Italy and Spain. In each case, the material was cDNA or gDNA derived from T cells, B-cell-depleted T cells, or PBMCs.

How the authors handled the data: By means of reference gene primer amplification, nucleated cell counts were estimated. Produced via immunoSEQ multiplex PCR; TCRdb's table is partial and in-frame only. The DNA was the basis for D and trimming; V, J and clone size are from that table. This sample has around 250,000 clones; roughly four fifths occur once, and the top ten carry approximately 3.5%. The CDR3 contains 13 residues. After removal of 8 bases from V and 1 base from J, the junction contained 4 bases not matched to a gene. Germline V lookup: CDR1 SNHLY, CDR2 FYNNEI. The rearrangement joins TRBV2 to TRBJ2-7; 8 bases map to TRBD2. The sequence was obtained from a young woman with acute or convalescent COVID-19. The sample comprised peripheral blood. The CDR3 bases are TGTGCCAGCCGACTAGCGAGTTCCTACGAGCAGTACTTC. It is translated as CASRLASSYEQYF.